The clone carrying this T cell receptor (beta chain) occurred a few times. This sample was taken from a study of blood T cell repertoires in COVID-19. TCRdb's table, derived via immunoSEQ multiplex PCR, lists solely in-frame clones and lacks some. This repertoire shows 250,000 to 300,000 clones, roughly 90% found once; its top ten account for 0.95% to 1.2%. Trimming took 4 bases from V and 2 from J; bases not matched to a gene: 7. CDR1 and CDR2 (germline): MDHEN, SYDVKM. This CDR3 has 16 residues. Living in under 30 US areas, the participants were between roughly 18 and 95 years of age. Participant reports of clinical history set cohort assignment.

Sequencing used PBMCs or T cells enriched from blood (not recorded which). The chain uses TRBV28 and TRBJ1-4; 7 nucleotides match TRBD1. The sequence came from a woman aged 30 to 39 who had recovered from COVID-19. CDR3 amino acids: CASSSETGQTNEKLFF. The CDR3 nucleotides read TGTGCCAGCAGTTCCGAGACAGGGCAGACTAATGAAAAACTGTTTTTT.